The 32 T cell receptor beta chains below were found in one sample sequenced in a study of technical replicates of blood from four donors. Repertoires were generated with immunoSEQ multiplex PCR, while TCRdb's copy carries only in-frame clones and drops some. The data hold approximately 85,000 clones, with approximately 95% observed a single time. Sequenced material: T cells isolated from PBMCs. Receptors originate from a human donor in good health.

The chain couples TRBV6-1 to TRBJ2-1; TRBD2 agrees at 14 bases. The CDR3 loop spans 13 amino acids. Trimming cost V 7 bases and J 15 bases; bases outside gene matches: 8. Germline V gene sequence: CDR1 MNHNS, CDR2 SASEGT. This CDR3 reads CASTGTSGSKRFF. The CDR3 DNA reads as TGTGCCAGCACCGGGACTAGCGGGAGTAAGCGGTTCTTC.

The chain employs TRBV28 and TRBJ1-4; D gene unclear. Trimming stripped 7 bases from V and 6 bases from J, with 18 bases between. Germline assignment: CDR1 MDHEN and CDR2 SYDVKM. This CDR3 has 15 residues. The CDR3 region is CASISPYLGDEKLFF. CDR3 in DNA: TGTGCCAGCATCTCGCCCTATCTCGGAGATGAAAAACTGTTTTTT.

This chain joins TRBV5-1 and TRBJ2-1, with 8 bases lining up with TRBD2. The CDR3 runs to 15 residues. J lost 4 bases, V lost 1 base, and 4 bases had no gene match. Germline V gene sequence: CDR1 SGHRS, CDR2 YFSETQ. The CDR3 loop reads CASSLLAGNYNEQFF. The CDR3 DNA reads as TGCGCCAGCAGCTTGTTAGCGGGGAATTACAATGAGCAGTTCTTC. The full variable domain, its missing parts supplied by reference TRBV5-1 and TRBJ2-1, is KAGVTQTPRYLIKTRGQQVTLSCSPISGHRSVSWYQQTPGQGLQFLFEYFSETQRNKGNFPGRFSGRQFSNSRSEMNVSTLELGDSALYLCASSLLAGNYNEQFFGPGTRLTVL.

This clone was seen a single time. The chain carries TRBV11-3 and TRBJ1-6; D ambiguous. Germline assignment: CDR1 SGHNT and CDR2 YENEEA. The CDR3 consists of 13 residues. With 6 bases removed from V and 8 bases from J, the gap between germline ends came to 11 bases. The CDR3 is CASSPLPDSPLHF. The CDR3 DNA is TGTGCCAGCAGTCCTTTACCGGATTCACCCCTCCACTTT.

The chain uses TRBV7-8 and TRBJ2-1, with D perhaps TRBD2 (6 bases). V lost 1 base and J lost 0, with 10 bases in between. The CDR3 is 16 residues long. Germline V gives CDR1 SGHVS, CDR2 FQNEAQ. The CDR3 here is CASSLVGGASYNEQFF. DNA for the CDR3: TGTGCCAGCAGCTTAGTAGGCGGGGCCTCCTACAATGAGCAGTTCTTC.

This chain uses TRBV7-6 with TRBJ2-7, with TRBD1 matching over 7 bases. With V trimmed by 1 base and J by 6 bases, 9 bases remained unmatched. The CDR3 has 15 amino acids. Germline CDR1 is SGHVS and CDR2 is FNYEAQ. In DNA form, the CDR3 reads TGTGCCAGCAGCTTAGGGGACAGCGATGTAGTCGAGCAGTACTTC. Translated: CASSLGDSDVVEQYF.

The CDR3 sequence is CASTTRDHEQFF. The DNA for the CDR3 is TGTGCCAGCACCACTAGAGACCATGAGCAGTTCTTC. V and J are TRBV7-6 and TRBJ2-1; D is possibly TRBD2 (5 bases). The ends were cut back, 7 bases at V and 8 bases at J, with 12 bases in the middle. The germline gives CDR1 SGHVS, CDR2 FNYEAQ. The CDR3 spans 12 residues.

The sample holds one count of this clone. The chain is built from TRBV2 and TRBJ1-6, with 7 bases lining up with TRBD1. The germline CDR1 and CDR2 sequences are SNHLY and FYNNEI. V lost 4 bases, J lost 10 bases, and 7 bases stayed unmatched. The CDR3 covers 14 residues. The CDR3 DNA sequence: TGTGCCAGCAGTGTGGGACAGACACACTCACCCCTCCACTTT. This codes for CASSVGQTHSPLHF.

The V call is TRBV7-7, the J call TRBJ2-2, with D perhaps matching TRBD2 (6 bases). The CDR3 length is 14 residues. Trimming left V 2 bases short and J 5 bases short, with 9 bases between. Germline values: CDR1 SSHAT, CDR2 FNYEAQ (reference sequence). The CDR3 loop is CASSLIGGTGELFF. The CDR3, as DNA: TGTGCCAGCAGCTTAATCGGGGGAACCGGGGAGCTGTTTTTT.

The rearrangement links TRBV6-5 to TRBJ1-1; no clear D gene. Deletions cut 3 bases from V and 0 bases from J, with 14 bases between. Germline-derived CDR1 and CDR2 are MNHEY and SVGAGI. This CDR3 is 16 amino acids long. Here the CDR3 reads CASSYAGSLLNTEAFF. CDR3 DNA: TGTGCCAGCAGTTATGCGGGTTCGTTGTTGAACACTGAAGCTTTCTTT.

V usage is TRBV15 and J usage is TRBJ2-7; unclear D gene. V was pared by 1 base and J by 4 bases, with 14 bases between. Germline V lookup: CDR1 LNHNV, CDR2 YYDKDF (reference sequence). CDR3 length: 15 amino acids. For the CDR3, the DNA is TGTGCCACCAGCAGAGTTCAGGTTTTCGGATACGAGCAGTACTTC. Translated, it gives CATSRVQVFGYEQYF.

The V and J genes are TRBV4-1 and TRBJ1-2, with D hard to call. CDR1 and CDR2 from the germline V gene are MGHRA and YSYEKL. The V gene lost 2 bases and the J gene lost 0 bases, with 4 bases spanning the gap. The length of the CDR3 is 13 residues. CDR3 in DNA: TGCGCCAGCAGCCAACAGGCTAACTATGGCTACACCTTC. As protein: CASSQQANYGYTF.

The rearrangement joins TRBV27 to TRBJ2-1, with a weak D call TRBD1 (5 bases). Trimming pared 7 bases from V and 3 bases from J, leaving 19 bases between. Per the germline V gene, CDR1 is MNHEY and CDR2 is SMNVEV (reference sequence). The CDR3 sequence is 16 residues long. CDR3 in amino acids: CASTQLGQGVYNEQFF. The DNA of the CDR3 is TGTGCCAGCACCCAGCTGGGCCAGGGCGTCTACAATGAGCAGTTCTTC.

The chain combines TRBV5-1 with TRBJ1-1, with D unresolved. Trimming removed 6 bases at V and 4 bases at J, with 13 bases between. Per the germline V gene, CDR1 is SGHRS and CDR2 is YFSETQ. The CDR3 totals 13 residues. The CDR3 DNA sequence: TGCGCCAGCAAAACGTCGCGGGGCACTGAAGCTTTCTTT. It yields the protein CASKTSRGTEAFF.

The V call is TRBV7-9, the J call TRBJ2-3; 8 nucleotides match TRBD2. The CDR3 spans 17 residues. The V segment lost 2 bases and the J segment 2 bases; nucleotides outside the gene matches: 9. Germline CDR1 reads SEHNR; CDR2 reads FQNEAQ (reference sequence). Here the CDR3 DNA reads TGTGCCAGCAGCTTATACACTAGCGGAGACACCACAGATACGCAGTATTTT. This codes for CASSLYTSGDTTDTQYF.

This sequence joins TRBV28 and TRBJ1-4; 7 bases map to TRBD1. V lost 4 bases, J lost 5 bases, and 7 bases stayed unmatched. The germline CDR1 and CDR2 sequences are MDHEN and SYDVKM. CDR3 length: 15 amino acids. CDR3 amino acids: CASSSPQGLNEKLFF. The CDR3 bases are TGTGCCAGCAGTTCCCCACAGGGGCTGAATGAAAAACTGTTTTTT.

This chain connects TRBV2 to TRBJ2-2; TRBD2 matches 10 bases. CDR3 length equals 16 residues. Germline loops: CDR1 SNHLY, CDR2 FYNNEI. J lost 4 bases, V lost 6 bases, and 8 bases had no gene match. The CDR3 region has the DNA TGTGCCAGCAGCAGAAGCGGGGGGGCTCGCACCGGGGAGCTGTTTTTT. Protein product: CASSRSGGARTGELFF.

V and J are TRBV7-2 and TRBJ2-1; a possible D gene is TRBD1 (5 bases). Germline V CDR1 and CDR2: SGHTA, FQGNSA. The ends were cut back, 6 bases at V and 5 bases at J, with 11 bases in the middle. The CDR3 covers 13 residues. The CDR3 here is CASRDTLDNEQFF. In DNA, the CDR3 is TGTGCCAGCAGGGACACCTTAGACAATGAGCAGTTCTTC.

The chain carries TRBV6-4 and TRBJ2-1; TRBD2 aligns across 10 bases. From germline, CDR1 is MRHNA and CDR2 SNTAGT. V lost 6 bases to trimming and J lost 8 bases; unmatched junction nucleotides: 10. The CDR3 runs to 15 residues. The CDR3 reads CASSISGGAGYEQFF. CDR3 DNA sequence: TGTGCCAGCAGCATAAGCGGGGGGGCCGGATATGAGCAGTTCTTC.

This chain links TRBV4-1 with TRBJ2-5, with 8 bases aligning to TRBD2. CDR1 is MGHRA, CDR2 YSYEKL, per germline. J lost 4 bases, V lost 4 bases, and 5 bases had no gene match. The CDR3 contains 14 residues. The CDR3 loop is CASSPVTSGETQYF. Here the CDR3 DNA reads TGCGCCAGCAGCCCCGTAACTAGCGGAGAGACCCAGTACTTC.

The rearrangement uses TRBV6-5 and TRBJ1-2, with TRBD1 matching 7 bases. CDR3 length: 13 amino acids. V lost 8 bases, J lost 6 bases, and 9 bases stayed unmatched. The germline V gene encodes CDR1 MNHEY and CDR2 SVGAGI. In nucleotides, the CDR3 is TGTGCCAGCTCCTTACCCGGGACAGATGGCTACACCTTC. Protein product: CASSLPGTDGYTF.

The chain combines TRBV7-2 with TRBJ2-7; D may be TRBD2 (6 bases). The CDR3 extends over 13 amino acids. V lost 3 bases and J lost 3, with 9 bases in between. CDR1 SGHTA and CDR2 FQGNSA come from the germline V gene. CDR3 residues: CASSLGGVYEQYF. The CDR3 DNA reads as TGTGCCAGCAGCTTGGGGGGAGTCTACGAGCAGTACTTC.

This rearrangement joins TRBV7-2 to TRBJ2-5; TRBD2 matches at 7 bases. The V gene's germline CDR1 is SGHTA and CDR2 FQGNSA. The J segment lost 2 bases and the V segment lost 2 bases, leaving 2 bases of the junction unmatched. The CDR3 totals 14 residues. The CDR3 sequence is CASSLSGGQETQYF. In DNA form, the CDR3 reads TGTGCCAGCAGCTTATCCGGGGGGCAAGAGACCCAGTACTTC.

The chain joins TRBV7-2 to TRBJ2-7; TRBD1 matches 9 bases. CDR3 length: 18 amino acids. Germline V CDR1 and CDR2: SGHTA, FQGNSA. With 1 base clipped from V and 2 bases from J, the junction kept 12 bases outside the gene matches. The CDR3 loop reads CASSLVLGQGSVAYEQYF. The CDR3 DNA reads TGTGCCAGCAGCTTAGTACTTGGACAGGGGAGTGTTGCCTACGAGCAGTACTTC.

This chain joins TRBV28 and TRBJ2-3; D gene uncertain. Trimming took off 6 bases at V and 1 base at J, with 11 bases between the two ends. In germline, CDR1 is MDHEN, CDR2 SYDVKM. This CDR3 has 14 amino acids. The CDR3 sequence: CASSPTAGTDTQYF. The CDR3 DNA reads TGTGCCAGCAGCCCCACCGCAGGCACAGATACGCAGTATTTT. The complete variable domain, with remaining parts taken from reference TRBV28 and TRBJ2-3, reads DVKVTQSSRYLVKRTGEKVFLECVQDMDHENMFWYRQDPGLGLRLIYFSYDVKMKEKGDIPEGYSVSREKKERFSLILESASTNQTSMYLCASSPTAGTDTQYFGPGTRLTVL.

CDR3 amino acids: CASSLGGTGNYEQYF. As DNA, the CDR3 is TGTGCCAGCAGTTTAGGGGGGACAGGGAACTACGAGCAGTACTTC. The chain combines TRBV28 with TRBJ2-7, with 9 bases lining up with TRBD1. CDR1 is MDHEN and CDR2 is SYDVKM in the germline V gene. The V and J ends lost 2 bases and 3 bases, in that order; junction bases with no gene match: 5. The CDR3 runs to 15 residues.

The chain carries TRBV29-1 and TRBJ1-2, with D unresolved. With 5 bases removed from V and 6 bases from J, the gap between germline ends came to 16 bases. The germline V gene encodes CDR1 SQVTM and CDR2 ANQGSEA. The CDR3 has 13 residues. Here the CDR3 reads CSVPPGGIDGYTF. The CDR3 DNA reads TGCAGCGTTCCACCGGGAGGGATCGATGGCTACACCTTC.

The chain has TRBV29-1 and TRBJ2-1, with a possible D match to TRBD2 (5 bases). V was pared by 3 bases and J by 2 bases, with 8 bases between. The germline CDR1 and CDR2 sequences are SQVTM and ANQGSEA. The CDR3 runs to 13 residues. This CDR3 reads CSVDRGAYNEQFF. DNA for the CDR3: TGCAGCGTTGACCGGGGAGCCTACAATGAGCAGTTCTTC.

The CDR3 reads CASSPRGDRGYEQYF. The CDR3 DNA sequence: TGTGCCAGCAGCCCTAGGGGGGACAGGGGCTACGAGCAGTACTTC. The V call is TRBV5-4, the J call TRBJ2-7; 10 nucleotides align to TRBD1. The CDR3 totals 15 residues. V shed 4 bases, J shed 3 bases, and the junction held 7 bases outside the gene matches. The germline gives CDR1 SGHNT, CDR2 YYREEE (reference sequence). Together with reference TRBV5-4 and TRBJ2-7, the CDR3 gives the full variable domain: ETGVTQSPTHLIKTRGQQVTLRCSSQSGHNTVSWYQQALGQGPQFIFQYYREEENGRGNFPPRFSGLQFPNYSSELNVNALELDDSALYLCASSPRGDRGYEQYFGPGTRLTVT.

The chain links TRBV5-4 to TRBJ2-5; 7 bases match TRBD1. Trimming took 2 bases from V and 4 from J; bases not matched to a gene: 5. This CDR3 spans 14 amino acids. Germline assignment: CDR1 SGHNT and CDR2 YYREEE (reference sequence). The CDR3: CASSFWTGGETQYF. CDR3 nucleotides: TGTGCCAGCAGCTTCTGGACAGGCGGAGAGACCCAGTACTTC.

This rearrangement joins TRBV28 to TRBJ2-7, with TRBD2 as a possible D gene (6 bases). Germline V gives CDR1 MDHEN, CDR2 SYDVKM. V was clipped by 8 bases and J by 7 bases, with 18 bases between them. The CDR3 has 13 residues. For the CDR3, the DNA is TGTGCCAGCGAGCCCGGGAGAAGTAGAGAGCAGTACTTC. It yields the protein CASEPGRSREQYF. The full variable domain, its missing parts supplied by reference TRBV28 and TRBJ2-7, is DVKVTQSSRYLVKRTGEKVFLECVQDMDHENMFWYRQDPGLGLRLIYFSYDVKMKEKGDIPEGYSVSREKKERFSLILESASTNQTSMYLCASEPGRSREQYFGPGTRLTVT.

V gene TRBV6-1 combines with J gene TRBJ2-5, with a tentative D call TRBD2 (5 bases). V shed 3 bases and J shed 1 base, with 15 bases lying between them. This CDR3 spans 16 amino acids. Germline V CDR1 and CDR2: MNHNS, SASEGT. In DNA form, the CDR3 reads TGTGCCAGCAGTGAGCCGGGGTCGCCCCTCCAAGAGACCCAGTACTTC. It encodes CASSEPGSPLQETQYF.